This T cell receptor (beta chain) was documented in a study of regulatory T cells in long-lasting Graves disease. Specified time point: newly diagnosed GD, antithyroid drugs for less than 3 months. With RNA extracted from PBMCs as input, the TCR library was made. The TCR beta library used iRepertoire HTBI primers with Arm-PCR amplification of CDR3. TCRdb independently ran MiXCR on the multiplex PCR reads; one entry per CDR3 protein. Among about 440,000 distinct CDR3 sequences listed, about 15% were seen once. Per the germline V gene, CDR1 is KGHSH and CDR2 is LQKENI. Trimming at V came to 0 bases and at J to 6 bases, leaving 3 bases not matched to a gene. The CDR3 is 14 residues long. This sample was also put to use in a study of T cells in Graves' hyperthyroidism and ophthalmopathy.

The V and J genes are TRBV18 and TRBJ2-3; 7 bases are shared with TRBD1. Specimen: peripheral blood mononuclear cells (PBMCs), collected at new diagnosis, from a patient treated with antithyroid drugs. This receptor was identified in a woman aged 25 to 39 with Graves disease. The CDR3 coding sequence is TGTGCCAGCTCACCACCGGGCAGGGGGGATACGCAGTATTTT. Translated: CASSPPGRGDTQYF.